This T cell receptor beta chain was sequenced in a study of sequential checkpoint blockade in melanoma (dated by TCRdb to about 2019). About the full investigation: In a 1:1 randomization, patients received either first-line nivolumab then ipilimumab (arm A) or ipilimumab then nivolumab (arm B). For about 22 patients, matched tumor biopsies were taken both before treatment and at week 13, after single-agent nivolumab (arm A) or ipilimumab (arm B). DNA from 91 pretreatment melanoma tumor samples underwent TCRbeta immunosequencing. Roughly 82% of the matched tumor biopsy pairs taken before and after treatment were from the same lesion. Maintenance nivolumab came after each of the two trial sequences.

The research as a whole found: Among patients in the nivolumab-first arm (arm A), tumor TIL clonality before treatment was associated with response (P = .04). Within-arm analyses of tumor T-cell fraction were limited by small sample sizes and reduced statistical power. Patients with increases in tumor T-cell fraction and clonality by week 13 were approximately 30 times more likely to achieve clinical benefit. The model for predicting response that combines TCR metrics with mutation burden needs to be validated in larger, independent patient cohorts. Tumor T-cell fraction and clonality correlated with PD-L1 staining and CD8+ T-cell counts but not with mutational load.

This clone has just a few counts. Its antigen is not yet known. Base qualities are not recorded, but no much larger clone differs from it by a single base. The immunoSEQ Assay was used to immunosequence TCRbeta CDR3 regions from genomic DNA. Prior to high-throughput sequencing, genomic DNA was amplified by bias-controlled multiplex PCR. The source study handled its data this way. To quantify the absolute abundance of each unique TCRbeta CDR3 region, the sequences were collapsed and filtered. Clonality, defined as 1 minus Pielou's evenness, was calculated using productive rearrangements only. To compute tumor T-cell fraction, TCRbeta template counts were normalized to usable DNA, with usable DNA estimated from several housekeeping genes. A previously published method was used to identify clones with significantly greater frequencies in on-treatment samples than in baseline samples. The table comes from immuneACCESS by way of TCRdb, which keeps in-frame sequences with V and J called. Part of the clones is missing from these tables; in studies checked, under half for an unresolved V gene and the rest for unknown reasons. D and trimming were read from the DNA, whereas the V and J calls and clone size are those reported in that table. This sample comprises roughly 2,000 clones, 24% of them detected only once. Roughly a fifth of the sample comes from the top ten.

Germline trimming amounts to 6 bases on V and 5 bases on J, with 3 as the count of junction bases outside the gene matches. Reading the germline V gene (reference sequence) gives CDR1 LNHNV and CDR2 YYDKDF. The CDR3 runs 14 amino acids, cysteine and phenylalanine included. The retained sequence is limited to the CDR3, 42 bases, with the frame set at the first base. What the treatment or condition label conveys for this sample: randomized to nivolumab then ipilimumab (arm A) or the reverse (arm B). None of the patients in the trial had previously been given DNA-damaging chemotherapy. Samples came from patients with melanoma in CheckMate 064, a randomized, open-label phase II trial of sequential checkpoint blockade. Genomic DNA from formalin-fixed paraffin-embedded (FFPE) tissue samples served as the input for tumor TCR sequencing.

This chain is built from TRBV15 and TRBJ2-2; 10 central bases correspond to TRBD1. This TCR came from a human donor with melanoma. Source: tumor tissue (inferred from file names), taken from a patient given nivolumab and ipilimumab in sequence. This receptor carries the CDR3 CATRDRGMTGELFF. The DNA sequence is as follows: TGTGCCACCAGGGACAGGGGGATGACCGGGGAGCTGTTTTTT.